What follows is one TCR beta chain and its context. Its antigen is still unknown. Through a sample-barcoded 5' primer and a J-beta primer mix, a second PCR was run for roughly 7 to 11 cycles. TCRdb re-called the 5' RACE reads with MiXCR, one entry per CDR3 protein. In the table there are about 1.5 million distinct CDR3 sequences, 35% to 45% of which are singletons. This record comes from a study of blood T cells in healthy people across ages. Broader study findings: Donors of long life had a larger count of naive CD4+ cells and greater diversity than aged donors. Investigators treated diversity estimates from one million T cells as underestimates.

V lost 5 bases and J lost 2; bases outside the gene matches: 10. Germline V gene lookup returns CDR1 MNHEY and CDR2 SMNVEV (reference sequence). The length of the CDR3 is 16 residues. The sample comprised blood. The TCR was taken from a woman aged 18-30 years in good health. This chain connects TRBV27 to TRBJ2-5; the match to TRBD1 covers 8 bases. CDR3 bases: TGTGCCAGCAGTCCACGACAGGGGTGGCTTCAAGAGACCCAGTACTTC. Translated, it gives CASSPRQGWLQETQYF.